A selection of T cell receptor beta chains follows, all from one sample in a study of CD8+ T cells in alopecia areata. This table comes from immunoSEQ multiplex PCR, and its TCRdb copy is limited to in-frame clones, with some not included. The sample lists fewer than 350,000 clones; 58% were seen once. The sequenced sample was CD4+ T cells sorted from blood, obtained at week 24, from a patient treated with tofacitinib. Receptors were obtained from a human donor with alopecia areata. Each CDR3 is given with its conserved first and last residue. A D gene is named only where the DNA matches it firmly. Clone sizes are given selectively: once, few, many, or a class where the clone is expanded.

j_call | d_call | clone_size | v_call | cdr3_nt | cdr3_aa
TRBJ2-2 | TRBD1 | NA | TRBV2 | TGTGCCAGCCGTCCCGGGACAGGGAACACCGGGGAGCTGTTTTTT | CASRPGTGNTGELFF
TRBJ2-1 | NA | few | TRBV27 | TGTGCCAGCAGTTCCCGAATCTACAATGAGCAGTTCTTC | CASSSRIYNEQFF
TRBJ1-3 | NA | few | TRBV18 | TGTGCCAGCTCACTGGCGCGCTCTGGAAACACCATATATTTT | CASSLARSGNTIYF
TRBJ2-7 | NA | few | TRBV6-5 | TGTGCCAGCAGTGGACGACAGGCCTCCTCCTACGAGCAGTACTTC | CASSGRQASSYEQYF
TRBJ2-2 | TRBD1 | NA | TRBV5-1 | TGCGCCAGCAGCTACGGGACAGGGGACACCGGGGAGCTGTTTTTT | CASSYGTGDTGELFF
TRBJ2-1 | TRBD2 | NA | TRBV7-8 | TGTGCCAGTGACGGACTAGCGGGGAATGAGCAGTTCTTC | CASDGLAGNEQFF
TRBJ2-7 | NA | NA | TRBV7-2 | TGTGCCAGCAGCTTAGCAACTGCGGTCTCCTACGAGCAGTACTTC | CASSLATAVSYEQYF
TRBJ1-6 | NA | NA | TRBV27 | TGTGCCAGCAGCACCCGATCCGGCAGGGTTACGAATTCACCCCTCCACTTT | CASSTRSGRVTNSPLHF
TRBJ2-3 | TRBD2 | few | TRBV13 | TGTGCCAGCAGCTCCAGACTAGCGGGGGCCTCTAGCACAGATACGCAGTATTTT | CASSSRLAGASSTDTQYF
TRBJ2-1 | NA | NA | TRBV5-6 | TGTGCCAGCAGCCCCGGACTCGGGACGGGGAATGAGCAGTTCTTC | CASSPGLGTGNEQFF
TRBJ1-2 | TRBD1 | few | TRBV4-3 | TGCGCCAGCAGCCAAGACGTGGTCGGGACAGGGAATGGCTACACCTTC | CASSQDVVGTGNGYTF
TRBJ2-4 | TRBD1 | few | TRBV15 | TGTGCCACCTCCGCCGGACAGGGGAATTGGGAAAACATTCAGTACTTC | CATSAGQGNWENIQYF
TRBJ1-1 | NA | few | TRBV2 | TGTGCCAGCAGTGCCGGGACAATTCCGGAAGCTTTCTTT | CASSAGTIPEAFF
TRBJ1-1 | NA | NA | TRBV7-9 | TGTGCCAGCAGCTTAAGTTTCCCGGACCGCGGCGGAGCTTTCTTT | CASSLSFPDRGGAFF
TRBJ1-1 | NA | NA | TRBV9 | TGTGCCAGCAGCGTAGAACCAGGGCAAACTGAAGCTTTCTTT | CASSVEPGQTEAFF
TRBJ1-4 | NA | NA | TRBV15 | TGTGCCACCAGCAGAGACGATGTTACGCTAAAACTGTTTTTT | CATSRDDVTLKLFF
TRBJ1-2 | TRBD1 | NA | TRBV5-1 | TGCGCCAGCAGCCCCCAACCCCCGACAGGGAACTATGGCTACACCTTC | CASSPQPPTGNYGYTF
TRBJ1-2 | NA | NA | TRBV6-6 | TGTGCCAGCCCCCCTCATTATGGCTACACCTTC | CASPPHYGYTF
TRBJ2-4 | NA | NA | TRBV30 | TGTGCCTGGAGTGGGGCAGGGCCAAAAAACATTCAGTACTTC | CAWSGAGPKNIQYF
TRBJ2-7 | NA | NA | TRBV29-1 | TGCAGCGTTGAAGATCGACGTAAACCATCCTACGAGCAGTACTTC | CSVEDRRKPSYEQYF
TRBJ2-5 | NA | NA | TRBV27 | TGTGCCAGCAGTTTGAGGCAGGGGGAGACCCAGTACTTC | CASSLRQGETQYF
TRBJ2-3 | NA | NA | TRBV7-2 | TGTGCCAGCAGCTTAGAGGGGGATACGCAGTATTTT | CASSLEGDTQYF
TRBJ1-2 | NA | NA | TRBV4-2 | TGTGCCAGCAGCCAAGAACGAGTTCTCGGCTACACCTTC | CASSQERVLGYTF
TRBJ1-6 | TRBD1 | NA | TRBV30 | TGTGCCTGGGTCGGGACAGACAATTCACCCCTCCACTTT | CAWVGTDNSPLHF
TRBJ2-7 | NA | NA | TRBV2 | TGTGCCAGCAACGGCGGCCCCTACGAGCAGTACTTC | CASNGGPYEQYF
TRBJ2-2 | NA | NA | TRBV5-1 | TGCGCCAGCAGCTTAACCCCGGGACTTAGGAACACCGGGGAGCTGTTTTTT | CASSLTPGLRNTGELFF
TRBJ1-2 | NA | NA | TRBV19 | TGTGCCAGTAGTTTCTCGGCCGTCTATGGCTACACCTTC | CASSFSAVYGYTF
TRBJ1-1 | NA | NA | TRBV30 | TGTGCCCAAGGACACTGGTCTGAAGCTTTCTTT | CAQGHWSEAFF
TRBJ2-3 | TRBD1 | few | TRBV2 | TGTGCCAGCAGTATAACAGGGGCTAGCACAGATACGCAGTATTTT | CASSITGASTDTQYF
TRBJ2-3 | TRBD2 | NA | TRBV4-3 | TGCGCCAGCAGCCAAGATTTGGGCGGGGGGAGCACAGATACGCAGTATTTT | CASSQDLGGGSTDTQYF
TRBJ2-1 | NA | NA | TRBV9 | TGTGCCAGCAGCGTAATGTCGGGGAATGAGCAGTTCTTC | CASSVMSGNEQFF
TRBJ2-7 | NA | NA | TRBV6-5 | TGTGCCAGCAGTCCTAAGGGCCAAAAGGGGCAGTACTTC | CASSPKGQKGQYF
TRBJ1-6 | TRBD1 | once | TRBV9 | TGTGCCAGCAGCGATGACAGGGGACCTAATTCACCCCTCCACTTT | CASSDDRGPNSPLHF
TRBJ1-2 | NA | NA | TRBV7-9 | TGTGCCAGCAGCTTAGGGTCTGGCTACACCTTC | CASSLGSGYTF
TRBJ2-7 | NA | many | TRBV2 | TGTGCCAGCGGGACCCCCCTGGAGCAGTACTTC | CASGTPLEQYF
TRBJ1-2 | NA | NA | TRBV2 | TGTGCCAGCAGTGAGGACACCCGAAACTATGGCTACACCTTC | CASSEDTRNYGYTF
TRBJ1-5 | TRBD1 | NA | TRBV4-1 | TGCGCCAGCAGCCATTTACAGGGGGCGCGGGCGCCCCAGCATTTT | CASSHLQGARAPQHF
TRBJ1-2 | TRBD1 | NA | TRBV30 | TGTGCCTGGACGGGACAGGGTGAAGGCTACACCTTC | CAWTGQGEGYTF
TRBJ1-5 | NA | few | TRBV29-1 | TGCAGCGTTGAATTGGGCTACAATCAGCCCCAGCATTTT | CSVELGYNQPQHF
TRBJ1-2 | TRBD1 | NA | TRBV27 | TGTGCCAGCAGGTCCACGGGACAGGGGAGGGGCACCTTC | CASRSTGQGRGTF
TRBJ1-2 | NA | NA | TRBV20-1 | TGCAGTGCTGGGGGCGGTGGCTACACCTTC | CSAGGGGYTF
TRBJ2-5 | NA | NA | TRBV18 | TGTGCCAGCTCACCACCGGATTGGGGCCAAGAGACCCAGTACTTC | CASSPPDWGQETQYF
TRBJ2-3 | NA | NA | TRBV7-9 | TGTGCCAGCAGCTCCTCGCAGTATTTT | CASSSSQYF
TRBJ1-1 | NA | once | TRBV4-2 | TGTGCCAGCAGCCCTACCCCGACGAACACTGAAGCTTTCTTT | CASSPTPTNTEAFF
TRBJ2-5 | TRBD2 | NA | TRBV28 | TGTGCCAGCAGTTTTTGGCCTAGCGGGGGGGCCGTGACCCAGTACTTC | CASSFWPSGGAVTQYF
TRBJ1-2 | NA | NA | TRBV6-5 | TGTGCCAGCAGACCACAGCACGAGTCATATGGCTACACCTTC | CASRPQHESYGYTF
TRBJ2-7 | NA | NA | TRBV15 | TGTGCCACCAGCAGAGACCGGGGGTTCAGGGACCCCCAGTACTTC | CATSRDRGFRDPQYF
TRBJ1-5 | NA | few | TRBV30 | TGTGCCTGGAGTGCCCCCCCCAATCAGCCCCAGCATTTT | CAWSAPPNQPQHF
TRBJ2-4 | NA | NA | TRBV28 | TGTGCCAGCAGTTTAGAAGGCATTCAGTACTTC | CASSLEGIQYF
TRBJ1-2 | TRBD1 | NA | TRBV9 | TGTGCCAGCAGCGCACGGACAGGGGTTGGTTATGGCTACACCTTC | CASSARTGVGYGYTF
TRBJ2-5 | TRBD1 | NA | TRBV27 | TGTGCCAGCAGTTTTATAACAGGGGCAGAGACCCAGTACTTC | CASSFITGAETQYF
TRBJ1-1 | NA | few | TRBV5-1 | TGCGCCAGCAGCTTGGAGCCGCAGGGAGGAACTGAAGCTTTCTTT | CASSLEPQGGTEAFF
TRBJ2-7 | NA | few | TRBV29-1 | TGCAGCGTTATACCAGGGGCCGGATTCTACGAGCAGTACTTC | CSVIPGAGFYEQYF
TRBJ1-2 | TRBD1 | NA | TRBV10-3 | TGTGCCATCAGTGACCCGACAGGGGAGGCCTGGGGCTACACCTTC | CAISDPTGEAWGYTF